A single sample is the source of the 11 T cell receptor beta chains below, sequenced in a study of T cell responses to AZD1222 COVID-19 vaccine. Sequencing used immunoSEQ multiplex PCR; TCRdb keeps in-frame clones, though not all of them. The sample contains about 140,000 clones, under 95% of which appear only once. The source was peripheral blood, collected on day 0 of AZD1222 vaccination. These receptors originate from an adult in good health.

This clone came up once. V gene TRBV9 combines with J gene TRBJ2-7; 12 bases agree with TRBD2. The CDR3 consists of 15 residues. V shed 2 bases, J shed 2 bases, and the junction held 2 bases outside the gene matches. Germline CDR1 and CDR2: SGDLS and YYNGEE. CDR3 in DNA: TGTGCCAGCAGCGTTGGACTAGCGGGGACCTACGAGCAGTACTTC. This sequence encodes CASSVGLAGTYEQYF.

V gene TRBV27 combines with J gene TRBJ2-2; D assignment may be TRBD1 or TRBD2 (5 bases each). Trimming pared 6 bases from V and 3 bases from J, leaving 17 bases between. The length of the CDR3 is 16 residues. Per the germline V gene, CDR1 is MNHEY and CDR2 is SMNVEV (reference sequence). DNA of the CDR3: TGTGCCAGCAGGGAAAGTTGGGGGACGGACACCGGGGAGCTGTTTTTT. Protein sequence: CASRESWGTDTGELFF.

V usage is TRBV19 and J usage is TRBJ1-4, with D uncertain. The V end lost 5 bases, the J end lost 0 bases, and 13 bases lay between the germline ends. The CDR3 contains 16 residues. Germline V gives CDR1 LNHDA, CDR2 SQIVND (reference sequence). The CDR3 DNA follows: TGTGCCAGTAGTCCCGCCAGACCGTCAACTAATGAAAAACTGTTTTTT. This translates into CASSPARPSTNEKLFF. The whole variable domain, remainder taken from reference TRBV19 and TRBJ1-4, is DGGITQSPKYLFRKEGQNVTLSCEQNLNHDAMYWYRQDPGQGLRLIYYSQIVNDFQKGDIAEGYSVSREKKESFPLTVTSAQKNPTAFYLCASSPARPSTNEKLFFGSGTQLSVL.

V usage is TRBV7-2 and J usage is TRBJ1-3; TRBD1 matches at 8 bases. The CDR3 covers 14 residues. Germline values: CDR1 SGHTA, CDR2 FQGNSA. V gave up 5 bases and J gave up 6 bases; unmatched junction bases: 6. CDR3 nucleotides: TGTGCCAGCAGCCCCAGGACAGGGTCAAACACCATATATTTT. This sequence encodes CASSPRTGSNTIYF.

The chain combines TRBV2 with TRBJ1-1; D is unresolved. This CDR3 comprises 14 residues. Germline-derived CDR1 and CDR2 are SNHLY and FYNNEI. V lost 1 base to trimming and J lost 1 base, with 7 bases between them. CDR3 coding DNA: TGTGCCAGCAGTGAAGAGGGATGGAACACTGAAGCTTTCTTT. It yields the protein CASSEEGWNTEAFF.

The chain has TRBV19 and TRBJ1-4; 9 nucleotides align to TRBD1. Trimming removed 6 bases from V and 5 bases from J; junction bases left unmatched: 4. Germline V lookup: CDR1 LNHDA, CDR2 SQIVND (reference sequence). The length of the CDR3 is 14 residues. CDR3 protein: CASSTGTGNEKLFF. The CDR3 coding sequence is TGTGCCAGTAGCACCGGGACAGGGAATGAAAAACTGTTTTTT.

The V and J genes are TRBV28 and TRBJ1-5; 7 bases agree with TRBD1. There are 16 residues in the CDR3. CDR1 is MDHEN and CDR2 is SYDVKM in the germline V gene. The ends lost 6 bases at V and 2 bases at J; junction bases unmatched: 10. CDR3 DNA: TGTGCCAGCAGCATTACAGGGGCCTGGGGCAATCAGCCCCAGCATTTT. Its translation is CASSITGAWGNQPQHF. Complete variable domain (other parts from reference TRBV28 and TRBJ1-5): DVKVTQSSRYLVKRTGEKVFLECVQDMDHENMFWYRQDPGLGLRLIYFSYDVKMKEKGDIPEGYSVSREKKERFSLILESASTNQTSMYLCASSITGAWGNQPQHFGDGTRLSIL.

This clone was picked up one time. The gene calls are TRBV11-2 and TRBJ1-1; D gene unclear. The CDR3 covers 12 residues. CDR1 and CDR2 from the germline V gene are SGHAT and FQNNGV. V was cut by 5 bases and J by 2 bases, with 6 bases left in between. DNA for the CDR3: TGTGCCAGCAGCCTGACTAACACTGAAGCTTTCTTT. This encodes CASSLTNTEAFF.

As DNA, the CDR3 is TGTGCCAGCAGTTCGGGTGAAGCTTTCTTT. Translation: CASSSGEAFF. The gene calls are TRBV6-5 and TRBJ1-1; D not certain. The V end was cut by 4 bases, the J end by 7 bases, with 4 bases between. This CDR3 has 10 amino acids. Germline CDR1 and CDR2: MNHEY and SVGAGI.

The CDR3 spells CASSDYAYETNEKLFF. CDR3 DNA: TGTGCCAGCAGTGATTACGCCTATGAGACTAATGAAAAACTGTTTTTT. This chain connects TRBV2 to TRBJ1-4; no firm D call. The CDR3 contains 16 residues. The germline V gene has CDR1 SNHLY and CDR2 FYNNEI. V was shortened by 3 bases and J by 2 bases, with 13 bases between the two germline ends.

V is TRBV3-1 (or the pseudogene TRBV3-2) and J is TRBJ2-5, with 7 bases fitting TRBD2. From germline, CDR1 is LGHDT and CDR2 YNNKEL (reference sequence). CDR3 length: 16 residues. J gave up 4 bases and V 1 base, and 9 bases lay outside the gene matches. The CDR3 sequence is CASSQVYAGEGETQYF. CDR3 DNA: TGTGCCAGCAGCCAAGTATATGCGGGGGAGGGAGAGACCCAGTACTTC.